This T cell receptor beta chain was captured by sequencing in a study of cytomegalovirus exposure and HLA in healthy donors. Per germline, CDR1 WSHSY and CDR2 SAAADI. There are 15 residues in the CDR3. Unmatched junction bases numbered 10, after V lost 7 bases and J lost 3 bases. The primer mix had 60 Vbeta and 13 Jbeta primers. Here immunoSEQ multiplex PCR was the method, and the copy in TCRdb shows in-frame clones only, minus some. The sample has approximately 190,000 clones; almost 85% are singletons. Sequencing input: PBMCs. This clonotype originated in a boy aged 5-17 years in good health and CMV-seronegative. V usage is TRBV10-2 and J usage is TRBJ1-1; 8 bases match TRBD1. The CDR3 coding sequence is TGCGCCAGCACCCGGGACAGGTCAGGGTACACTGAAGCTTTCTTT. As protein: CASTRDRSGYTEAFF.